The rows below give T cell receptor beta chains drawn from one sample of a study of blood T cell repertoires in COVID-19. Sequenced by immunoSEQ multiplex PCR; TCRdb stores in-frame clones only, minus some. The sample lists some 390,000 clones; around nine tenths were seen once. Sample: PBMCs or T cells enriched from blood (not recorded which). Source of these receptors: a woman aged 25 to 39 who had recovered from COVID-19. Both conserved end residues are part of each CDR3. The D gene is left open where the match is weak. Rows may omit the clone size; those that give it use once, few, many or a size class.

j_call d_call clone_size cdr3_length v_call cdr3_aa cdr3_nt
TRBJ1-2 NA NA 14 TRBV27 CASSLSRPSGGYTF TGTGCCAGCAGTCTATCTCGACCGTCGGGTGGCTACACCTTC
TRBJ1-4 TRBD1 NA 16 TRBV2 CASRELVQGAREKLFF TGTGCCAGCAGGGAACTAGTACAGGGGGCTAGGGAAAAACTGTTTTTT
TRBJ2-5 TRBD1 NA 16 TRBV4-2 CASSKISTGTPETQYF TGTGCTAGCAGCAAAATCTCGACAGGGACCCCGGAGACCCAGTACTTC
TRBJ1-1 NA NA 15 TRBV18 CASSPGGSRNTEAFF TGTGCCAGCTCGCCCGGGGGTTCGAGGAACACTGAAGCTTTCTTT
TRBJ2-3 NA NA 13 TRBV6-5 CASSSSPVNTQYF TGTGCCAGCAGTTCCTCTCCCGTAAATACGCAGTATTTT
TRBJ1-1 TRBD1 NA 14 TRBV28 CASSSGQRDTEAFF TGTGCCAGCAGTTCGGGACAGAGGGACACTGAAGCTTTCTTT
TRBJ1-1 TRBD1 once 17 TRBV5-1 CASSLGVRGRGHTEAFF TGCGCCAGCAGCTTGGGGGTCAGGGGGCGAGGGCACACTGAAGCTTTCTTT
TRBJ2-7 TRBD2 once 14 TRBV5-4 CASSLGGLAGEQYF TGTGCCAGCAGCCTAGGGGGACTAGCAGGCGAGCAGTACTTC
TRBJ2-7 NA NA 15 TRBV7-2 CASSHPGKPSYEQYF TGTGCCAGCAGTCATCCAGGGAAACCGTCCTACGAGCAGTACTTC
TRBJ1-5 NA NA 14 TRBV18 CASSPRGTNQPQHF TGTGCCAGCTCACCCAGGGGTACGAATCAGCCCCAGCATTTT
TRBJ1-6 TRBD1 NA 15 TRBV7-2 CASSLMGTENSPLHF TGTGCCAGCAGCTTAATGGGGACAGAAAATTCACCCCTCCACTTT
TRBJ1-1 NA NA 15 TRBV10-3 CAISENKSGADEAFF TGTGCCATCAGTGAAAACAAATCAGGGGCCGACGAAGCTTTCTTT
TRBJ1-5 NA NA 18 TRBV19 CASSIVRSGALSNQPQHF TGTGCCAGTAGTATAGTTCGTTCAGGGGCGCTCAGTAATCAGCCCCAGCATTTT
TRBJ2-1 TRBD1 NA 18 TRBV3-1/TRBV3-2 CASSQTTGAGVINNEQFF TGTGCCAGCAGCCAAACAACAGGGGCCGGGGTCATTAACAATGAGCAGTTCTTC
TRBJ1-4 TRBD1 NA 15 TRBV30 CAWSVRDSWDEKLFF TGTGCCTGGAGTGTACGGGACAGCTGGGATGAAAAACTGTTTTTT
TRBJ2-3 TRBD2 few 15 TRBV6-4 CASSVASGSTDTQYF TGTGCCAGCAGTGTCGCTAGCGGGAGCACAGATACGCAGTATTTT
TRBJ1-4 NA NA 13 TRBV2 CASSEMEGEKLFF TGTGCCAGCAGTGAGATGGAGGGGGAAAAACTGTTTTTT
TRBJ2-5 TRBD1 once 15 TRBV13 CASSFGQGGSETQYF TGTGCCAGCAGCTTCGGACAGGGGGGTTCGGAGACCCAGTACTTC
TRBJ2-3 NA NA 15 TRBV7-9 CASSLVDGLTDTQYF TGTGCCAGCAGCTTAGTCGACGGACTCACAGATACGCAGTATTTT
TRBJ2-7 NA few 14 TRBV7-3 CASSLTDSDYEQYF TGTGCCAGCAGCTTAACGGACAGTGACTACGAGCAGTACTTC